This T cell receptor (beta chain) was documented in a study of cytomegalovirus exposure and HLA in healthy donors. V lost 3 bases to trimming and J lost 5 bases; unmatched junction nucleotides: 6. Looked up from germline, CDR1 is GTSNPN and CDR2 is SVGIG (reference sequence). The CDR3 loop spans 14 amino acids. Use of 60 Vbeta and 13 Jbeta primers characterized the PCR. Profiling relied on immunoSEQ multiplex PCR, and the TCRdb table lists in-frame clones only, not all of them. The sample consists of approximately 120,000 clones, about 76% of them appearing once. The chain combines TRBV30 with TRBJ2-3, with 9 bases that match TRBD2. This sequence was found in a woman aged 55-69 years in good health and CMV-seropositive. The sample was PBMCs. For the CDR3, the DNA is TGTGCCTGGAGGGTAGCGGGAGATATAGATACGCAGTATTTT. The encoded protein is CAWRVAGDIDTQYF.